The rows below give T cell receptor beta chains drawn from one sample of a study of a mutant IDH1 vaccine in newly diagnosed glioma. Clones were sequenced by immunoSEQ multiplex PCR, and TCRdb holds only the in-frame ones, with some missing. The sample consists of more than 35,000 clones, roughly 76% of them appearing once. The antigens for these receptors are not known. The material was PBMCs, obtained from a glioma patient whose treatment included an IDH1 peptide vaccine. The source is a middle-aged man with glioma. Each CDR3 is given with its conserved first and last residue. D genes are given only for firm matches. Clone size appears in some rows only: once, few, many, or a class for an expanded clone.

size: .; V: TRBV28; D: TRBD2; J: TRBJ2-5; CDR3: CASSLTSGNQETQYF; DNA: TGTGCCAGCAGTTTAACTAGCGGGAACCAAGAGACCCAGTACTTC
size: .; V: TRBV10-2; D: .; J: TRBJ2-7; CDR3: CASSERGYEQYF; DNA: TGCGCCAGCAGTGAGAGGGGGTACGAGCAGTACTTC
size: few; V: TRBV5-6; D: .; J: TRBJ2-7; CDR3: CASSYGAPPGAYEQYF; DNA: TGTGCCAGCAGTTATGGGGCCCCACCAGGGGCCTACGAGCAGTACTTC
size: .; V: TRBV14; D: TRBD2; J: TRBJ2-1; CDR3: CASSRTSGGRNEQFF; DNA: TGTGCCAGCAGTCGGACTAGCGGGGGTAGGAATGAGCAGTTCTTC
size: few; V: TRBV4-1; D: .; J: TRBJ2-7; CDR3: CASSQDGLSYEQYF; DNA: TGCGCCAGCAGCCAAGACGGACTTTCCTACGAGCAGTACTTC
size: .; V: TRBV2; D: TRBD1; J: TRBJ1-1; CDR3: CASSPTGGGNTEAFF; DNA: TGTGCCAGCAGCCCTACAGGGGGCGGGAACACTGAAGCTTTCTTT
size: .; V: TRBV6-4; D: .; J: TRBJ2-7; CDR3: CASSQVGLQDYEQYF; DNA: TGTGCCAGCAGCCAAGTGGGACTGCAAGACTACGAGCAGTACTTC
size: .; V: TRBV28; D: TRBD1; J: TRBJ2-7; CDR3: CASGGQGVLGYEQYF; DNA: TGTGCCAGCGGCGGGCAGGGGGTCCTGGGGTACGAGCAGTACTTC
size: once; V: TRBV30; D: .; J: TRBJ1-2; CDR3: CAWVPTGNYGYTF; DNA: TGTGCCTGGGTGCCGACAGGAAACTATGGCTACACCTTC
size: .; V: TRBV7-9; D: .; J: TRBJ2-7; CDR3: CASSWESSYEQYF; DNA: TGTGCCAGCAGCTGGGAGAGCTCCTACGAGCAGTACTTC
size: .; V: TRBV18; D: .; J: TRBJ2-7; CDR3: CASSPVARGSHYEQYF; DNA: TGTGCCAGCTCACCGGTGGCCAGGGGATCCCACTACGAGCAGTACTTC
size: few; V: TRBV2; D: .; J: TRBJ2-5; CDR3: CASRVGTFQETQYF; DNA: TGTGCCAGCAGGGTGGGGACCTTCCAAGAGACCCAGTACTTC
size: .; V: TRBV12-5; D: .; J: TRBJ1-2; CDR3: CASGLVSGIYGYTF; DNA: TGTGCTAGTGGTTTGGTATCTGGGATCTATGGCTACACCTTC
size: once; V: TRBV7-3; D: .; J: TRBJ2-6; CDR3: CASSLTGGGGFGANVLTF; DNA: TGTGCCAGCAGCTTAACAGGAGGGGGCGGGTTTGGGGCCAACGTCCTGACTTTC
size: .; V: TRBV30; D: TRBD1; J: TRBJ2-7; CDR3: CAWTQGAGEQYF; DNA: TGTGCCTGGACTCAGGGGGCGGGCGAACAGTACTTC
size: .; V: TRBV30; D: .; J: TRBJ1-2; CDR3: CAWSAPRYGYTF; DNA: TGTGCCTGGAGTGCCCCACGCTATGGCTACACCTTC
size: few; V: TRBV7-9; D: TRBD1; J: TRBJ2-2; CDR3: CASAGQGVPGELFF; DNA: TGTGCCAGCGCCGGACAGGGTGTCCCCGGGGAGCTGTTTTTT
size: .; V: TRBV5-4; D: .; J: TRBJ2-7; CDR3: CASSLRDGYEQYF; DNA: TGTGCCAGCAGCTTGAGGGACGGCTACGAGCAGTACTTC
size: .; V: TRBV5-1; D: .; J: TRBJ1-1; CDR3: CASSLAAGNTEAFF; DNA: TGCGCCAGCAGCTTGGCCGCAGGGAACACTGAAGCTTTCTTT
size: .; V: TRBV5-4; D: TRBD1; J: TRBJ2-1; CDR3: CASSLVGTALFSYNEQFF; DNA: TGTGCCAGCAGCTTGGTTGGGACAGCCCTTTTCTCCTACAATGAGCAGTTCTTC
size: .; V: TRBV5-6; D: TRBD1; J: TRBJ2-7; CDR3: CASSSNRDRVTYEQYF; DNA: TGTGCCAGCAGCTCCAACCGGGACAGGGTCACCTACGAGCAGTACTTC
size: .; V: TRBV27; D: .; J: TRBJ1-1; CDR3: CASSLWGGSAFF; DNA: TGTGCCAGCAGTTTATGGGGGGGGTCAGCTTTCTTT
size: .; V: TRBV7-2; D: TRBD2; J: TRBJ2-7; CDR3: CASNLRSGGPGEQYF; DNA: TGTGCCAGCAACCTAAGGAGCGGGGGGCCGGGCGAGCAGTACTTC
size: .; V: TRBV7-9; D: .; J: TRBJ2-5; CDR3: CASSFFAQETQYF; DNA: TGTGCCAGCAGCTTTTTCGCCCAAGAGACCCAGTACTTC
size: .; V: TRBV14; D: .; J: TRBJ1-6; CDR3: CASSPRGRGIDSPLHF; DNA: TGTGCCAGCAGCCCCCGAGGGCGGGGAATTGATTCACCCCTCCACTTT
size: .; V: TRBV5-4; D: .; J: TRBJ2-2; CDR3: CASSPRVPGELFF; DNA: TGTGCCAGCAGCCCCAGGGTCCCCGGGGAGCTGTTTTTT
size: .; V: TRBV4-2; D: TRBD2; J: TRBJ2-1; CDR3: CASSQGTSGGIDEQFF; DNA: TGTGCCAGCAGCCAAGGGACTAGCGGGGGGATCGATGAGCAGTTCTTC
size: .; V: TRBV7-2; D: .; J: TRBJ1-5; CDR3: CASSLLPGNQPQHF; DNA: TGTGCCAGCAGCTTACTCCCAGGCAATCAGCCCCAGCATTTT
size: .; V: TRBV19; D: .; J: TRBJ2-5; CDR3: CASSRGGGYQETQYF; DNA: TGTGCCAGTAGTCGAGGGGGAGGGTACCAAGAGACCCAGTACTTC
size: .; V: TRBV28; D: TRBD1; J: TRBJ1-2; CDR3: CASSPRGRVDGYTF; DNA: TGTGCCAGCAGTCCCAGGGGGCGAGTGGATGGCTACACCTTC
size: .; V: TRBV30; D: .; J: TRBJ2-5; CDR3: CASAQETQYF; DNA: TGTGCCTCAGCTCAAGAGACCCAGTACTTC
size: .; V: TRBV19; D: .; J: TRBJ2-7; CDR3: CACRNSYEQYF; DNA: TGTGCCTGCCGCAACTCCTACGAGCAGTACTTC
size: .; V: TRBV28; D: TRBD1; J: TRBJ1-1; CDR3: CASSTLTQGARSPAFF; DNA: TGTGCCAGCAGTACCCTAACTCAGGGGGCGCGTTCCCCCGCTTTCTTT
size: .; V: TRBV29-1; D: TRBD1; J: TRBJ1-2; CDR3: CSVEGSGTGLYGYTF; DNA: TGCAGCGTTGAAGGTTCCGGGACAGGGCTTTACGGCTACACCTTC
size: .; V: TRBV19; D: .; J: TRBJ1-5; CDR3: CASRERQINQPQHF; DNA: TGTGCCAGTAGGGAAAGACAGATTAATCAGCCCCAGCATTTT
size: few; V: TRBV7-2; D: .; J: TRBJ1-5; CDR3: CASSPRISGGNQPQHF; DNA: TGTGCCAGCAGCCCCCGGATTAGTGGCGGCAATCAGCCCCAGCATTTT
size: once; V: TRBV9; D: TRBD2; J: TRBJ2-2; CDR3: CASSAGLAGYLFF; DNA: TGTGCCAGCAGCGCCGGACTAGCCGGGTACCTGTTTTTT
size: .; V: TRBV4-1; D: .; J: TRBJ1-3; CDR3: CASSQDDRGPTARSGNTIYF; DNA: TGCGCCAGCAGCCAAGATGATCGGGGACCGACAGCCCGCTCTGGAAACACCATATATTTT
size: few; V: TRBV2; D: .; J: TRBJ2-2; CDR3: CASKGEDTGELFF; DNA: TGTGCCAGCAAAGGGGAGGACACCGGGGAGCTGTTTTTT
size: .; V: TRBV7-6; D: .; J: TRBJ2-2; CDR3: CASSLTLTGELFF; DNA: TGTGCCAGCAGCCTAACACTTACCGGGGAGCTGTTTTTT
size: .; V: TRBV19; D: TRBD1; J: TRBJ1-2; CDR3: CASSAPRQGLRDGYTF; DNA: TGTGCCAGTAGCGCCCCTCGACAGGGGTTAAGGGATGGCTACACCTTC
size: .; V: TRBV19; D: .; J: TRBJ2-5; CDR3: CASSRGKETQYF; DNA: TGTGCCAGTAGTAGGGGGAAAGAGACCCAGTACTTC
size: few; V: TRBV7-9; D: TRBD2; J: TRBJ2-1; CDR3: CASSSNRGGNNEEQFF; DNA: TGTGCCAGCAGCTCCAATCGCGGGGGGAACAATGAGGAGCAGTTCTTC
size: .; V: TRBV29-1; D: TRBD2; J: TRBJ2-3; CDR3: CSVDRGGTDTQYF; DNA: TGCAGCGTTGACCGCGGGGGGACAGATACGCAGTATTTT
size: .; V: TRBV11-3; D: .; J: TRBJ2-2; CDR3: CASSFSSGTGELFF; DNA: TGTGCCAGCAGCTTTTCAAGCGGGACCGGGGAGCTGTTTTTT